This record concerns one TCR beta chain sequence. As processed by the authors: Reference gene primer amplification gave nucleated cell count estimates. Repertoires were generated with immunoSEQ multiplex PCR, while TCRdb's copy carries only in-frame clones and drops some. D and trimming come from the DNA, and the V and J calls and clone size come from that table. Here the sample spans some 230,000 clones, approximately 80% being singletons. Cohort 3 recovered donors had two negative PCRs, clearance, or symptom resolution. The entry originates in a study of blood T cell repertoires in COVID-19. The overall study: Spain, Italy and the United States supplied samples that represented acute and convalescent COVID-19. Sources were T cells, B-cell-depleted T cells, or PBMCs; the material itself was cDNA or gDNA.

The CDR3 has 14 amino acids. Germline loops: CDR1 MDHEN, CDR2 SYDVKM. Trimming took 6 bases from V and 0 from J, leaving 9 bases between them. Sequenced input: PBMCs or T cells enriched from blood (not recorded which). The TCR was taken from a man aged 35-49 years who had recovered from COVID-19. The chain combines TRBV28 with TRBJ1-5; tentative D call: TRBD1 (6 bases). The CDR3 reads CASRAGDSNQPQHF. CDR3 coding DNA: TGTGCCAGCAGAGCAGGGGATAGCAATCAGCCCCAGCATTTT.